The 17 T cell receptor beta chains below all came from one sample that was sequenced in a study of radiotherapy plus CTLA-4 blockade in lung cancer. The repertoire was sequenced with immunoSEQ multiplex PCR; TCRdb's copy has only in-frame clones and lacks some. The sample lists about 82,000 clones, more than 70% occurring once. Sequenced here: peripheral blood, sampled from a patient treated with radiotherapy plus ipilimumab. These receptors were taken from a human donor with non-small cell lung cancer that progressed on radiotherapy plus ipilimumab.

The chain combines TRBV6-1 with TRBJ2-1; the match to TRBD2 covers 7 bases. Germline CDR1 is MNHNS and CDR2 is SASEGT. CDR3 length: 15 amino acids. V shed 3 bases and J 10 bases; nucleotides not matched to a gene: 12. CDR3: CASSEWLAETGEQFF. The DNA for the CDR3 is TGTGCCAGCAGTGAGTGGCTAGCGGAAACGGGGGAGCAGTTCTTC.

V gene TRBV28 combines with J gene TRBJ2-7; maybe TRBD1 (7 bases). This CDR3 is built from 16 residues. Trimming stripped 2 bases from V and 4 bases from J, with 18 bases between. CDR1 MDHEN and CDR2 SYDVKM come from the germline V gene. DNA of the CDR3: TGTGCCAGCAGTTTAAGGTCGGGGGCAGGGGGATACGAGCAGTACTTC. It translates to CASSLRSGAGGYEQYF.

This clone was detected a few times. In the same sample, other DNA sequences code for this CDR3. J is TRBJ2-7 and V is TRBV6-5, with D uncertain. The CDR3 is 12 residues long. Germline V lookup: CDR1 MNHEY, CDR2 SVGAGI. V was pared by 6 bases and J by 3 bases, with 9 bases between. The DNA of the CDR3 is TGTGCCAGCAGACCGGGCGGCTACGAGCAGTACTTC. Translating gives CASRPGGYEQYF.

The V and J genes are TRBV5-6 and TRBJ2-7, with 8 bases aligning to TRBD1. The CDR3 is 15 residues long. CDR1 and CDR2 (germline): SGHDT, YYEEEE. V lost 4 bases, J lost 7 bases, and 13 bases stayed unmatched. The CDR3, as DNA: TGTGCCAGCAGCCCCTCAGGGGGCGGGCGGTGGGAGCAGTACTTC. As protein: CASSPSGGGRWEQYF.

V and J are TRBV6-1 and TRBJ1-5, with TRBD1 matching 11 bases. The CDR3 loop spans 17 amino acids. V shed 2 bases, J shed 4 bases, and the junction held 7 bases outside the gene matches. The germline V gene encodes CDR1 MNHNS and CDR2 SASEGT. The CDR3 reads CASSEWTGGKGNQPQHF. The CDR3 coding sequence is TGTGCCAGCAGTGAATGGACAGGGGGCAAGGGAAATCAGCCCCAGCATTTT.

About this clone itself: Distinct nucleotide sequences in the sample also encode this CDR3. The rearrangement links TRBV6-1 to TRBJ1-5, with TRBD1 matching 7 bases. The CDR3 has 12 amino acids. Germline-derived CDR1 and CDR2 are MNHNS and SASEGT. With 6 bases clipped from V and 7 bases from J, the junction kept 3 bases outside the gene matches. The CDR3 sequence is CASSLQGQPQHF. The CDR3 nucleotides read TGTGCCAGCAGCCTACAGGGGCAGCCCCAGCATTTT.

This rearrangement joins TRBV21-1 to TRBJ1-5. TRBV21-1 is termed a pseudogene. This CDR3 spans 10 amino acids. The CDR3 region has the DNA TGTGCCAGCAGCAAGGGGCCCCAGCATTTT. It codes for CASSKGPQHF.

This rearrangement joins TRBV7-8 to TRBJ1-5; D possibly corresponds to TRBD1 (5 bases). CDR3 length: 13 amino acids. V was pared by 1 base and J by 6 bases, with 7 bases between. The V gene's germline CDR1 is SGHVS and CDR2 FQNEAQ. The CDR3 sequence is CASSLGQGQPQHF. CDR3 sequence (DNA): TGTGCCAGCAGCTTAGGCCAGGGTCAGCCCCAGCATTTT.

The J gene is TRBJ2-7, the V gene TRBV19, with a tentative D call TRBD2 (6 bases). This CDR3 contains 13 residues. Trimming pared 5 bases from V and 4 bases from J, leaving 12 bases between. Germline-derived CDR1 and CDR2 are LNHDA and SQIVND (reference sequence). The DNA of the CDR3 is TGTGCCAGTAGTGCGGGACTGCCTTACGAGCAGTACTTC. Translated: CASSAGLPYEQYF. Variable domain in full (rest from reference TRBV19 and TRBJ2-7): DGGITQSPKYLFRKEGQNVTLSCEQNLNHDAMYWYRQDPGQGLRLIYYSQIVNDFQKGDIAEGYSVSREKKESFPLTVTSAQKNPTAFYLCASSAGLPYEQYFGPGTRLTVT.

This sequence joins TRBV6-5 and TRBJ1-1; 9 bases line up with TRBD1. Germline-derived CDR1 and CDR2 are MNHEY and SVGAGI. The V and J ends lost 6 bases and 8 bases, in that order; junction bases with no gene match: 10. The CDR3 has 14 residues. CDR3 sequence (DNA): TGTGCCAGCAGCACCTCCCCTGACAGGGGGGAAGCTTTCTTT. It yields the protein CASSTSPDRGEAFF.

The chain joins TRBV5-4 to TRBJ1-4; possibly TRBD1 for D (6 bases). The CDR3 extends over 15 amino acids. CDR1 is SGHNT and CDR2 is YYREEE in the germline V gene (reference sequence). Trimming stripped 5 bases from V and 0 bases from J, with 11 bases between. The CDR3 spells CASSLQGATNEKLFF. The CDR3, as DNA: TGTGCCAGCAGTTTACAGGGCGCAACTAATGAAAAACTGTTTTTT. The variable domain in full, completed from reference TRBV5-4 and TRBJ1-4, reads ETGVTQSPTHLIKTRGQQVTLRCSSQSGHNTVSWYQQALGQGPQFIFQYYREEENGRGNFPPRFSGLQFPNYSSELNVNALELDDSALYLCASSLQGATNEKLFFGSGTQLSVL.

The J gene is TRBJ2-5, the V gene TRBV6-5, with D perhaps TRBD2 (5 bases). This CDR3 spans 13 amino acids. Trimming removed 2 bases at V and 5 bases at J, with 9 bases between. The germline CDR1 and CDR2 sequences are MNHEY and SVGAGI. CDR3 in amino acids: CASSYGLRETQYF. Written as DNA, the CDR3 is TGTGCCAGCAGTTACGGACTTCGGGAGACCCAGTACTTC.

The chain links TRBV2 to TRBJ2-1; 7 positions agree with TRBD1. Germline values: CDR1 SNHLY, CDR2 FYNNEI. This CDR3 comprises 13 residues. Trimming at V came to 6 bases and at J to 8 bases, leaving 7 bases not matched to a gene. This chain's CDR3 is CASRRDRVDEQFF. As DNA, the CDR3 is TGTGCCAGCAGACGAGACAGGGTGGATGAGCAGTTCTTC.

This clone is a singleton in its sample. The chain is built from TRBV19 and TRBJ2-1; TRBD2 matches 8 bases. The CDR3 runs 13 residues. With V trimmed by 6 bases and J by 7 bases, 5 bases remained unmatched. CDR1 is LNHDA, CDR2 SQIVND, per germline (reference sequence). CDR3 coding DNA: TGTGCCAGTAGAGGACTAGCAGTGAATGAGCAGTTCTTC. As protein: CASRGLAVNEQFF.

The chain has TRBV27 and TRBJ1-4, with TRBD1 matching 7 bases. This CDR3 has 15 residues. From germline, CDR1 is MNHEY and CDR2 SMNVEV (reference sequence). V shed 6 bases and J 4 bases; nucleotides not matched to a gene: 8. CDR3 residues: CASSLQGGGNEKLFF. CDR3 sequence (DNA): TGTGCCAGCAGCCTCCAGGGGGGGGGTAATGAAAAACTGTTTTTT.

The V call is TRBV29-1, the J call TRBJ2-1; D perhaps matches TRBD2 (5 bases). V was pared by 0 bases and J by 9 bases, with 27 bases between. Germline V lookup: CDR1 SQVTM, CDR2 ANQGSEA. This CDR3 is 18 amino acids long. CDR3 DNA: TGCAGCGTTGAAGATTTCGGAGGTCCGGACCCGGCGTTCGGTGAGCAGTTCTTC. It translates to CSVEDFGGPDPAFGEQFF.

The chain links TRBV28 to TRBJ1-2, with D maybe TRBD1 (5 bases). V was clipped by 6 bases and J by 7 bases, with 18 bases between them. This CDR3 has 14 amino acids. CDR1 and CDR2 from the germline V gene are MDHEN and SYDVKM. CDR3 residues: CASSPGAQGSGYTF. Written as DNA, the CDR3 is TGTGCCAGCAGCCCGGGAGCCCAGGGTTCTGGCTACACCTTC.